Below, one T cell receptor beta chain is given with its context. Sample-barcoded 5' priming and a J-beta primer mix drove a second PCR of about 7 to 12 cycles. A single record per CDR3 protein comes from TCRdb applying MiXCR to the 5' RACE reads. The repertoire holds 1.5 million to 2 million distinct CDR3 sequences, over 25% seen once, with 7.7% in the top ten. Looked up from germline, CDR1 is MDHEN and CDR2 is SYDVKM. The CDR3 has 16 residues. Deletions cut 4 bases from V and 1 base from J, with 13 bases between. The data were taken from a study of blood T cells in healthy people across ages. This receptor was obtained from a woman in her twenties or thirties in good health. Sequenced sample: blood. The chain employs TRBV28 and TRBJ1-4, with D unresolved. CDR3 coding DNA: TGTGCCAGCAGTTCCATTCGCGAGGGAACTAATGAAAAACTGTTTTTT. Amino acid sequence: CASSSIREGTNEKLFF. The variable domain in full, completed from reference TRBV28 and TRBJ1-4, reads DVKVTQSSRYLVKRTGEKVFLECVQDMDHENMFWYRQDPGLGLRLIYFSYDVKMKEKGDIPEGYSVSREKKERFSLILESASTNQTSMYLCASSSIREGTNEKLFFGSGTQLSVL.